Following are 16 T cell receptor beta chains from one sample sequenced in a study of T-cell reconstitution after alpha-beta-depleted transplantation in children. Using unique molecular identifiers, the investigators prepared the TCRbeta library. TCRdb reprocessed the PCR reads with MiXCR, giving one entry per CDR3 protein. This sample carries about 600,000 distinct CDR3 sequences, about 21% of them seen once, and the ten largest clones take roughly 15%. The input for sequencing was PBMCs, mostly from graft donor cells, taken 360 days after TCRalphabeta/CD19-depleted stem cell transplant. Source of these receptors: a boy in the first two years of life who had a stem cell transplant for acute myeloid leukemia, so the T cells may come from the graft donor.

This clonotype appeared many times. The CDR3 nucleotides are TGTGCCAGCAGAACGACTAGCGGGGCCCAAGAGACCCAGTACTTC. Protein: CASRTTSGAQETQYF. This chain links TRBV7-8 with TRBJ2-5, with 11 bases that match TRBD2. With 6 bases clipped from V and 1 base from J, the junction kept 4 bases outside the gene matches. CDR3 length: 15 residues. Looked up from germline, CDR1 is SGHVS and CDR2 is FQNEAQ.

The CDR3 region is CASSLAHLLAGGLHEQFF. CDR3 DNA sequence: TGTGCCAGCAGCTTGGCCCACCTACTAGCGGGGGGACTGCATGAGCAGTTCTTC. J is TRBJ2-1 and V is TRBV5-5; 12 nucleotides align to TRBD2. Germline CDR1 and CDR2: SGHKS and YYEKEE (reference sequence). This CDR3 spans 18 amino acids. J lost 8 bases, V lost 0 bases, and 12 bases had no gene match.

This clonotype came up a few times. The chain joins TRBV3-1 to TRBJ2-5; the D is unclear. The CDR3 is 15 residues long. Trimming stripped 4 bases from V and 0 bases from J, with 12 bases between. The germline V gene has CDR1 LGHDT and CDR2 YNNKEL (reference sequence). DNA for the CDR3: TGTGCCAGCAGCCCCCAGAGTCTAAACCAAGAGACCCAGTACTTC. Translating it yields CASSPQSLNQETQYF.

The chain links TRBV6-5 to TRBJ2-3, with 7 bases lining up with TRBD1. V was clipped by 9 bases and J by 1 base; unmatched bases: 16. The CDR3 spans 17 residues. Germline CDR1 MNHEY, CDR2 SVGAGI. CDR3 in DNA: TGTGCCAGTAACAGGGGCCGGTCCCCATTCCGCACAGATACGCAGTATTTT. This codes for CASNRGRSPFRTDTQYF.

This clonotype was detected many times. The chain recombines TRBV7-8 with TRBJ2-7; 9 nucleotides match TRBD1. This CDR3 contains 15 residues. The junction had 9 bases not matched to a gene; V was cut back by 4 bases and J by 5 bases. The germline CDR1 and CDR2 sequences are SGHVS and FQNEAQ. The CDR3 bases are TGTGCCAGCAGCTCATCCGGGACAGGGCTTAACGAGCAGTACTTC. Its translation is CASSSSGTGLNEQYF.

This clonotype came up many times. The chain recombines TRBV20-1 with TRBJ1-6, with D maybe TRBD1 (5 bases). CDR1 DFQATT and CDR2 SNEGSKA come from the germline V gene (reference sequence). Trimming took 2 bases from V and 2 from J, leaving 22 bases between them. The CDR3 spans 19 residues. DNA of the CDR3: TGCAGTGCTAGATTTGATTCTGGGGACGTTCGGGCCTATAATTCACCCCTCCACTTT. This encodes CSARFDSGDVRAYNSPLHF.

CDR3 region: CASSPRPRVDSGANVLTF. The CDR3 bases are TGTGCCAGCTCACCAAGGCCCAGGGTGGATTCTGGGGCCAACGTCCTGACTTTC. The rearrangement joins TRBV18 to TRBJ2-6, with D possibly being TRBD1 (5 bases). Germline CDR1 reads KGHSH; CDR2 reads LQKENI. The CDR3 length is 18 residues. The V end lost 2 bases, the J end lost 1 base, and 15 bases lay between the germline ends.

Only a few counts were recorded for this clonotype. The chain couples TRBV6-4 to TRBJ2-7, with D perhaps being TRBD1 or TRBD2 (5 bases each). The germline V gene encodes CDR1 MRHNA and CDR2 SNTAGT. V was clipped by 8 bases and J by 3 bases, with 20 bases between them. The CDR3 covers 15 residues. The CDR3 region is CASRPNPGPNYEQYF. CDR3 nucleotide sequence: TGTGCCAGCCGCCCGAACCCGGGACCCAACTACGAGCAGTACTTC.

As concerns this clonotype: Being one base from a much bigger clone, this may be a read error. The J gene is TRBJ1-1, the V gene TRBV12-3 or TRBV12-4; no reliable D call. CDR3 length: 13 residues. In nucleotides, the CDR3 is TGTGCCAGCTGTTTTAATCAGGAGTCTGAAGCTTTCTTT. This codes for CASCFNQESEAFF.

This clonotype was observed at least ten times. J is TRBJ2-1 and V is TRBV12-3 or TRBV12-4, with a weak D call TRBD2 (6 bases). The CDR3 has 13 residues. V gave up 3 bases and J gave up 10 bases, with 13 bases separating them. CDR3 protein: CASSLSPRGEQFF. The CDR3 nucleotides read TGTGCCAGCAGTTTGTCCCCGCGGGGCGAGCAGTTCTTC.

This clonotype was counted at least ten times. The chain has TRBV6-1 and TRBJ2-7; tentative D call: TRBD2 (7 bases). V gave up 5 bases and J gave up 1 base, with 21 bases separating them. Per the germline V gene, CDR1 is MNHNS and CDR2 is SASEGT. The length of the CDR3 is 17 residues. The CDR3 DNA follows: TGTGCCAGCAGTCCCAAGGTGGGTGCGGGGGCTTCCTACGAGCAGTACTTC. This codes for CASSPKVGAGASYEQYF.

This sequence joins TRBV7-6 and TRBJ2-1, with TRBD1 matching 9 bases. Trimming cost V 2 bases and J 4 bases; bases outside gene matches: 9. CDR3 size: 17 residues. In germline, CDR1 is SGHVS, CDR2 FNYEAQ. CDR3 coding DNA: TGTGCCAGCAGCTTACTCTACAGGGGGCCGGGTTACAATGAGCAGTTCTTC. Amino acids: CASSLLYRGPGYNEQFF.

The chain combines TRBV6-1 with TRBJ2-3; TRBD2 matches at 11 bases. The CDR3 runs 16 residues. The trim removed 6 bases at V and 3 bases at J, leaving 8 bases unmatched. CDR1 MNHNS and CDR2 SASEGT come from the germline V gene. The CDR3 DNA is TGTGCCAGCAGGTCCCCTAGCGGGGGGAAGACAGATACGCAGTATTTT. Its protein is CASRSPSGGKTDTQYF.

Many counts were recorded for this clonotype. This chain connects TRBV7-2 to TRBJ2-1; 8 bases agree with TRBD2. V was pared by 1 base and J by 5 bases, with 10 bases of the junction left unmatched. CDR1 and CDR2 from the germline V gene are SGHTA and FQGNSA. The CDR3 loop spans 17 amino acids. The CDR3 sequence is CASSLEGGGPLDNEQFF. The CDR3 nucleotides read TGTGCCAGCAGCTTAGAGGGCGGGGGGCCTTTGGACAATGAGCAGTTCTTC.

This clonotype has more than one count but fewer than ten. This chain joins TRBV5-4 and TRBJ2-2; D is undetermined. From germline, CDR1 is SGHNT and CDR2 YYREEE (reference sequence). This CDR3 is 17 amino acids long. V lost 4 bases, J lost 3 bases, and 19 bases lay in between. The CDR3: CASSALYSKGDTGELFF. The CDR3 DNA reads TGTGCCAGCAGCGCGCTCTACTCGAAGGGCGACACCGGGGAGCTGTTTTTT.

The rearrangement joins TRBV7-2 to TRBJ2-2, with a tentative D call TRBD2 (7 bases). Germline CDR1 SGHTA, CDR2 FQGNSA. Between the trimmed V and J ends, which lost 1 base and 5 bases, there was a span of 11 bases. The CDR3 is 15 amino acids. The CDR3 sequence is CASSLVGGRTGELFF. The CDR3 DNA follows: TGTGCCAGCAGCTTAGTGGGGGGGCGAACCGGGGAGCTGTTTTTT. Complete variable domain (other parts from reference TRBV7-2 and TRBJ2-2): GAGVSQSPSNKVTEKGKDVELRCDPISGHTALYWYRQSLGQGLEFLIYFQGNSAPDKSGLPSDRFSAERTGGSVSTLTIQRTQQEDSAVYLCASSLVGGRTGELFFGEGSRLTVL.